The following is a T cell receptor (beta chain) sequence with its context. This sample stems from a study of cytomegalovirus exposure and HLA in healthy donors. The V gene lost 4 bases and the J gene lost 2 bases, with 12 bases spanning the gap. Germline CDR1 reads LNHDA; CDR2 reads SQIVND (reference sequence). The CDR3 covers 15 residues. Method: immunoSEQ multiplex PCR; TCRdb's copy keeps in-frame clones and lacks some. The data contain over 200,000 clones, approximately 87% of them singletons. The source is a woman aged 18-35 years in good health and CMV-seronegative. The sequencing sample was made of PBMCs. The V and J genes are TRBV19 and TRBJ1-5; a possible D gene is TRBD1 (5 bases). The CDR3 DNA sequence: TGTGCCAGTAGTACGGTTCGGGGGGGCAATCAGCCCCAGCATTTT. Translated, it gives CASSTVRGGNQPQHF.